This TCR beta chain was observed in a study of shared clonotypes between healthy human individuals. Only in-frame clones appear in the TCRdb table, and some are missing; sequencing was by immunoSEQ multiplex PCR. Of around 610,000 clones listed, 96% are singletons. A note on this clone: In the same sample, other DNA sequences code for this CDR3.

CD8 cells regarded as naive lacked CD45RO, were positively chosen for CCR7, and omitted terminally differentiated effector memory CD45RA+ cells. Trimming removed 0 bases from V and 2 bases from J, with 9 bases in between. This CDR3 is built from 14 residues. The germline V gene encodes CDR1 SGDLS and CDR2 YYNGEE. J is TRBJ2-7 and V is TRBV9; no firm D call. This TCR was sampled from a woman in her twenties or thirties in good health. Sequences were obtained from naive CD8+ T cells sorted from blood. CDR3: CASSVGGGTYEQYF. The CDR3 bases are TGTGCCAGCAGCGTAGGTGGCGGCACCTACGAGCAGTACTTC.